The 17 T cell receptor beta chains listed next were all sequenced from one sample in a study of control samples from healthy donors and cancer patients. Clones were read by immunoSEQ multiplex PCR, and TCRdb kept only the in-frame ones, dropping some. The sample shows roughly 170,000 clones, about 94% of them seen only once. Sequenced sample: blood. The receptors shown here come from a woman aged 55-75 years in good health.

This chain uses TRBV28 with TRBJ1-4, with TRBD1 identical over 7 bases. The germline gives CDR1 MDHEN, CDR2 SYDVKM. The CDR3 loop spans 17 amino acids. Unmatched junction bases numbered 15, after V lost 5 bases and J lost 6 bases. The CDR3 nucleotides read TGTGCCAGCAGTACGACAGGGAGGGCGGCCAAGGATGAAAAACTGTTTTTT. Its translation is CASSTTGRAAKDEKLFF.

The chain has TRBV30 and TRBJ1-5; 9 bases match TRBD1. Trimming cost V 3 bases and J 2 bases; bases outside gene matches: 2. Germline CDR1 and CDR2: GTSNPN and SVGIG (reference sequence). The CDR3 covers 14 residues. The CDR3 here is CAWRGQGGNQPQHF. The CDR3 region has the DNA TGTGCCTGGAGGGGACAGGGAGGCAATCAGCCCCAGCATTTT. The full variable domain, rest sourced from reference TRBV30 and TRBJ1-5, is SQTIHQWPATLVQPVGSPLSLECTVEGTSNPNLYWYRQAAGRGLQLLFYSVGIGQISSEVPQNLSASRPQDRQFILSSKKLLLSDSGFYLCAWRGQGGNQPQHFGDGTRLSIL.

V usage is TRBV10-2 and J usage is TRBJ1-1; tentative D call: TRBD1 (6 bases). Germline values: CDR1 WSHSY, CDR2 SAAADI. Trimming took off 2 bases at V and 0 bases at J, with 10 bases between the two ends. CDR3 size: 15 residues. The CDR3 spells CASSEQGHLNTEAFF. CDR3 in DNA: TGCGCCAGCAGTGAGCAGGGGCACCTGAACACTGAAGCTTTCTTT.

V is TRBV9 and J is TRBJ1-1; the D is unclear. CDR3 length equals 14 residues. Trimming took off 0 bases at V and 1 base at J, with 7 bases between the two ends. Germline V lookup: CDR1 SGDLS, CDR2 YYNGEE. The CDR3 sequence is CASSVGHQNTEAFF. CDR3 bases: TGTGCCAGCAGCGTAGGTCACCAGAACACTGAAGCTTTCTTT.

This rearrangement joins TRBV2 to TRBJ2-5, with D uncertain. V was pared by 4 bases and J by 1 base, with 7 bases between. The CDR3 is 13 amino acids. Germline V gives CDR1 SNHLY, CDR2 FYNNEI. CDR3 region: CASSGQLQETQYF. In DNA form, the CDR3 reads TGTGCCAGCAGTGGGCAGCTCCAAGAGACCCAGTACTTC. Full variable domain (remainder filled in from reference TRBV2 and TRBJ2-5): EPEVTQTPSHQVTQMGQEVILRCVPISNHLYFYWYRQILGQKVEFLVSFYNNEISEKSEIFDDQFSVERPDGSNFTLKIRSTKLEDSAMYFCASSGQLQETQYFGPGTRLLVL.

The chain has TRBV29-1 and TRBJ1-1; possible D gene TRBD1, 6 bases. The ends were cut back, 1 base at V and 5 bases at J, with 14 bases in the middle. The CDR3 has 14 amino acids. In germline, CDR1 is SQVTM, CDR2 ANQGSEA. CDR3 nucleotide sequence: TGCAGCGTTGAAGGGGACGGAAGGGGGACTGAAGCTTTCTTT. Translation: CSVEGDGRGTEAFF.

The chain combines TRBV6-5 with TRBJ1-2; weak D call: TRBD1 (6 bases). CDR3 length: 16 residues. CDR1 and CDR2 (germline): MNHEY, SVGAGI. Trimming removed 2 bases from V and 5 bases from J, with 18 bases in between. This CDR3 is CASSYGGFLSGYGYTF. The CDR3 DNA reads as TGTGCCAGCAGTTACGGGGGCTTTCTATCCGGTTATGGCTACACCTTC.

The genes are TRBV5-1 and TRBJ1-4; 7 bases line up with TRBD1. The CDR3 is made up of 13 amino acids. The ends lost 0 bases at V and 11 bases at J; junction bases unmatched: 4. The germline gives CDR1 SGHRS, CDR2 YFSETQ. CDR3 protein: CASSLERGGKLFF. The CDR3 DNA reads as TGCGCCAGCAGCTTGGAAAGAGGGGGCAAACTGTTTTTT. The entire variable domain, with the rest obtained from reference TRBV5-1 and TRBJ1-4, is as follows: KAGVTQTPRYLIKTRGQQVTLSCSPISGHRSVSWYQQTPGQGLQFLFEYFSETQRNKGNFPGRFSGRQFSNSRSEMNVSTLELGDSALYLCASSLERGGKLFFGSGTQLSVL.

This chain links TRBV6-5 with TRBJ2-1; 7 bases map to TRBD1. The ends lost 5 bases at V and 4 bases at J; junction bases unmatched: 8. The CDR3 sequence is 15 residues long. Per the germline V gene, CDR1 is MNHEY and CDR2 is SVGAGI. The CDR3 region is CASSRTGRGYNEQFF. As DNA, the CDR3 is TGTGCCAGCAGTCGGACAGGTCGGGGTTACAATGAGCAGTTCTTC.

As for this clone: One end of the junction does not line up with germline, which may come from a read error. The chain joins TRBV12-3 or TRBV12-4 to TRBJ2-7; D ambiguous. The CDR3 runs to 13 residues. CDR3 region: CASSTSRYYGQYF. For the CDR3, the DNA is TGTGCCAGCAGTACCTCCAGATACTACGGGCAGTACTTC.

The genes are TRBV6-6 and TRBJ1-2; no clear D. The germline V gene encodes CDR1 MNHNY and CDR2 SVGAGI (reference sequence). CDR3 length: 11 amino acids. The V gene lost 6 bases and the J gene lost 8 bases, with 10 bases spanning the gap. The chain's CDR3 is CASSPLEGYTF. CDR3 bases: TGTGCCAGCAGCCCTTTAGAGGGCTACACCTTC.

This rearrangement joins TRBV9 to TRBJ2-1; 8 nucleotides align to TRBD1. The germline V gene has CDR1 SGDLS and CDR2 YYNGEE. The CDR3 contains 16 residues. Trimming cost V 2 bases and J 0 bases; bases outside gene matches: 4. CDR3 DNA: TGTGCCAGCAGCGTTAGAGGACAGGGCTCCTACAATGAGCAGTTCTTC. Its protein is CASSVRGQGSYNEQFF. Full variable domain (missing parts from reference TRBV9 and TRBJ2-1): DSGVTQTPKHLITATGQRVTLRCSPRSGDLSVYWYQQSLDQGLQFLIQYYNGEERAKGNILERFSAQQFPDLHSELNLSSLELGDSALYFCASSVRGQGSYNEQFFGPGTRLTVL.

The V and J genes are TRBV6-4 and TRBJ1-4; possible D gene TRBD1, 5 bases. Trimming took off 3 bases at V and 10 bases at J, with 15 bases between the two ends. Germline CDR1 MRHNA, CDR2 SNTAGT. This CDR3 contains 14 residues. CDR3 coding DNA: TGTGCCAGCAGTGATGGCCAGGGCGACGGAAAACTGTTTTTT. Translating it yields CASSDGQGDGKLFF.

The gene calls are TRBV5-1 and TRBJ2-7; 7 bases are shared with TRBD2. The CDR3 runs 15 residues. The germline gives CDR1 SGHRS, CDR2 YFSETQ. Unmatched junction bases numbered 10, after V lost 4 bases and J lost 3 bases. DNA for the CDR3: TGCGCCAGCAGCCCCGTAGCGGGTTCGGTCTACGAGCAGTACTTC. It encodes CASSPVAGSVYEQYF.

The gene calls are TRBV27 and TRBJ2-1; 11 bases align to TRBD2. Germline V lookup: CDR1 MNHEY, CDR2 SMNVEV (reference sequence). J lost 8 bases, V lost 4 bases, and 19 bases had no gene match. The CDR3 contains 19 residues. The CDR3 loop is CASSSIWGDPSGGRYEQFF. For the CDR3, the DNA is TGTGCCAGCAGTTCTATATGGGGAGACCCTAGCGGGGGGCGGTATGAGCAGTTCTTC.

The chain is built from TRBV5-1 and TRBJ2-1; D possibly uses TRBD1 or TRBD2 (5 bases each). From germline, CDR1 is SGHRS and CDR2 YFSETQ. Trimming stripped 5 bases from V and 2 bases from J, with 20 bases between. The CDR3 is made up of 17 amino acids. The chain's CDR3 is CASRRTANSGPYNEQFF. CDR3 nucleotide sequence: TGCGCCAGCAGAAGGACGGCGAATTCGGGGCCCTACAATGAGCAGTTCTTC.

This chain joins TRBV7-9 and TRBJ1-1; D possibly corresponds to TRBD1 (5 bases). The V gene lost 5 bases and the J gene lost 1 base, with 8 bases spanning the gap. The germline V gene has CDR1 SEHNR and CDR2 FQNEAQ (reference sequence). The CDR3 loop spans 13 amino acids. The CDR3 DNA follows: TGTGCCAGCAGCATACAGGAGAACACTGAAGCTTTCTTT. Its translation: CASSIQENTEAFF.